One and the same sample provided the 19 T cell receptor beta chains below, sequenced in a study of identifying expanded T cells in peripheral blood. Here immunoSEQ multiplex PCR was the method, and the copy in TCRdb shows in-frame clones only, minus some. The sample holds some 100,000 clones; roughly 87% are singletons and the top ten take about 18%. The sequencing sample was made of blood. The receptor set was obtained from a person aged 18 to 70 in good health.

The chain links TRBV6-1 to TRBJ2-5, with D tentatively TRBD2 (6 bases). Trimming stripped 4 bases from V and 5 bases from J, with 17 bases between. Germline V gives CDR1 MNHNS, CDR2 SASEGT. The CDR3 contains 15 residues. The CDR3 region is CASSVRLEGSETQYF. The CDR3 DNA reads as TGTGCCAGCAGTGTTCGACTAGAGGGCAGCGAGACCCAGTACTTC.

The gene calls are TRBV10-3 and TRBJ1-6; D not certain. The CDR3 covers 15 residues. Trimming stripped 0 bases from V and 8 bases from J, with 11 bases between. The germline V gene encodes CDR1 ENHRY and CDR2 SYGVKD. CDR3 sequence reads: CAISESGTDDSPLHF. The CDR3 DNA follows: TGTGCCATCAGTGAGTCAGGAACAGACGATTCACCCCTCCACTTT.

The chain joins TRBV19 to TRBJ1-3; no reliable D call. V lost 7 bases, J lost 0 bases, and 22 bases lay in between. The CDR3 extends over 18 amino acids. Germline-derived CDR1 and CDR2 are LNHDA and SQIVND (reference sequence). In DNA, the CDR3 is TGTGCCAGTACTTGGCAGTTGATGAAGGGAGGCTCTGGAAACACCATATATTTT. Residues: CASTWQLMKGGSGNTIYF.

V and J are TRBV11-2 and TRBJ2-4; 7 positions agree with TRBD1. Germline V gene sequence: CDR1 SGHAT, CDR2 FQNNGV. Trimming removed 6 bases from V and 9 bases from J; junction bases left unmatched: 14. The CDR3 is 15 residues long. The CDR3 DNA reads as TGTGCCAGCAGTGCGACCGCAGGGGGTGGGCCCATTCAGTACTTC. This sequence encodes CASSATAGGGPIQYF.

CDR3 residues: CASSPRGGRPYSNQPQHF. The CDR3 nucleotides read TGTGCCAGCAGCCCAAGGGGGGGCAGACCTTATAGCAATCAGCCCCAGCATTTT. The J gene is TRBJ1-5, the V gene TRBV5-4; a possible D gene is TRBD1 (6 bases). V was pared by 4 bases and J by 0 bases, with 20 bases between. CDR1 and CDR2 (germline): SGHNT, YYREEE (reference sequence). The CDR3 has 18 amino acids. Variable domain in full (rest from reference TRBV5-4 and TRBJ1-5): ETGVTQSPTHLIKTRGQQVTLRCSSQSGHNTVSWYQQALGQGPQFIFQYYREEENGRGNFPPRFSGLQFPNYSSELNVNALELDDSALYLCASSPRGGRPYSNQPQHFGDGTRLSIL.

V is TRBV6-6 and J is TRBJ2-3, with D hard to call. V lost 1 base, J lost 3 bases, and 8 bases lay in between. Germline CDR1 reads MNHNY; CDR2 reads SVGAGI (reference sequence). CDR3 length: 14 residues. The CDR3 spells CASSYLPVTDTQYF. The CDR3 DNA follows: TGTGCCAGCAGTTACTTACCTGTTACAGATACGCAGTATTTT.

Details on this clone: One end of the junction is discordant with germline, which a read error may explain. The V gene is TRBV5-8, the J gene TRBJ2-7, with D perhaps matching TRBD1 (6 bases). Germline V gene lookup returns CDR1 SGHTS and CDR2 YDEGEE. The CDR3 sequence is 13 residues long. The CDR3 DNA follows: TGCGCCAGCAGCCGGACAGCAGCCTACGAGCAGTACTTC. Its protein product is CASSRTAAYEQYF.

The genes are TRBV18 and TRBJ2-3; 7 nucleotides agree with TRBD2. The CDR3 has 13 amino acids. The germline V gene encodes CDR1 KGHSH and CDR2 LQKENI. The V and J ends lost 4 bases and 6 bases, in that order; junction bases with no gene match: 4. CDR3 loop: CASSRLAGDTQYF. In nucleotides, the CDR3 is TGTGCCAGCTCACGACTAGCAGGGGATACGCAGTATTTT.

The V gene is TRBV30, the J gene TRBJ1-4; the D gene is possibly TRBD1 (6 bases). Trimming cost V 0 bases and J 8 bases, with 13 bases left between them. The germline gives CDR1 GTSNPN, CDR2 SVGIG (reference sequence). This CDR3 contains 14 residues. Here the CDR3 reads CAWSVMGAREKLFF. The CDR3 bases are TGTGCCTGGAGTGTAATGGGGGCAAGAGAAAAACTGTTTTTT.

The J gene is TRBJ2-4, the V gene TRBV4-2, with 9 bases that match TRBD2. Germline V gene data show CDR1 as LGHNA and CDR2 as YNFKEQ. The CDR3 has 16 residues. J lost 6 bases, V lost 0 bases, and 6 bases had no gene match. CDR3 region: CASSQDRLAGRNIQYF. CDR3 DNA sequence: TGTGCCAGCAGCCAAGATCGGCTAGCGGGGCGAAACATTCAGTACTTC.

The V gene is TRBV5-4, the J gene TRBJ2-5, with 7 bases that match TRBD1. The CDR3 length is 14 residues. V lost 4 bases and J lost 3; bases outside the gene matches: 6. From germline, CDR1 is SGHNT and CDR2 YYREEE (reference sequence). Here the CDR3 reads CASSPRTGKETQYF. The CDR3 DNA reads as TGTGCCAGCAGCCCTCGGACAGGAAAAGAGACCCAGTACTTC. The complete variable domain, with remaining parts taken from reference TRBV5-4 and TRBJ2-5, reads ETGVTQSPTHLIKTRGQQVTLRCSSQSGHNTVSWYQQALGQGPQFIFQYYREEENGRGNFPPRFSGLQFPNYSSELNVNALELDDSALYLCASSPRTGKETQYFGPGTRLLVL.

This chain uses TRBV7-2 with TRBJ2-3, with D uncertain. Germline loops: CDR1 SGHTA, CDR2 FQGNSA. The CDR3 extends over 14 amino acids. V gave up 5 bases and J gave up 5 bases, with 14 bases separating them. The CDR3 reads CASSEGTPKDTQYF. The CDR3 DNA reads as TGTGCCAGCAGCGAAGGTACCCCAAAAGATACGCAGTATTTT.

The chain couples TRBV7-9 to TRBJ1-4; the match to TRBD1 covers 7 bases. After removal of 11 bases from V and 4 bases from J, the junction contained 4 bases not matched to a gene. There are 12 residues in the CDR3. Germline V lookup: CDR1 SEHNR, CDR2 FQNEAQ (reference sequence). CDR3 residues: CAGGQVNEKLFF. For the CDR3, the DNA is TGTGCCGGAGGACAGGTTAATGAAAAACTGTTTTTT.

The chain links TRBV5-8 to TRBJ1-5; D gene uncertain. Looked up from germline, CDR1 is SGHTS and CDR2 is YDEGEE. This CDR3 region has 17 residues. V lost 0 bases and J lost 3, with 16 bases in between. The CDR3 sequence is CASSLVQVLDFNQPQHF. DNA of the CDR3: TGTGCCAGCAGCTTGGTGCAGGTTTTGGATTTCAATCAGCCCCAGCATTTT. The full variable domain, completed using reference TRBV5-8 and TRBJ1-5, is EAGVTQSPTHLIKTRGQQATLRCSPISGHTSVYWYQQALGLGLQFLLWYDEGEERNRGNFPPRFSGRQFPNYSSELNVNALELEDSALYLCASSLVQVLDFNQPQHFGDGTRLSIL.

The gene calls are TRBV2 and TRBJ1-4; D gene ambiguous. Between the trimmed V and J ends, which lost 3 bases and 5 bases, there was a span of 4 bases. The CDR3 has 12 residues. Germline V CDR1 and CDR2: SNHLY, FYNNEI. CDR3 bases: TGTGCCAGCAGTGAGGCAAATGAAAAACTGTTTTTT. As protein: CASSEANEKLFF.

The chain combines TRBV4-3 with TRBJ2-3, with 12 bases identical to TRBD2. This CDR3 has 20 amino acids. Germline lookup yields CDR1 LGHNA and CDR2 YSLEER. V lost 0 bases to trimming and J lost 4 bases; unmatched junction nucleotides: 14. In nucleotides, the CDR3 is TGCGCCAGCAGCCAAGATCCCCCCTTTCTAGCGGGGGGGCTGGCAGATACGCAGTATTTT. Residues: CASSQDPPFLAGGLADTQYF.

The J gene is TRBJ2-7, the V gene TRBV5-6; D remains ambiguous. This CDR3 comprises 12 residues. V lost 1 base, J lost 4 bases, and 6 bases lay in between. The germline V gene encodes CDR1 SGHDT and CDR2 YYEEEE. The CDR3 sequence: CASSLTAYEQYF. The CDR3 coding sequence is TGTGCCAGCAGCTTGACAGCGTACGAGCAGTACTTC.

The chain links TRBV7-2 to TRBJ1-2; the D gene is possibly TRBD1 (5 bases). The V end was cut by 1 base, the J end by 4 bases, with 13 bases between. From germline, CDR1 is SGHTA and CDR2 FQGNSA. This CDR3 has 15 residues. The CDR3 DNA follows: TGTGCCAGCAGCTTAGGGGCCTTGGGGGGCTATGGCTACACCTTC. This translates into CASSLGALGGYGYTF.

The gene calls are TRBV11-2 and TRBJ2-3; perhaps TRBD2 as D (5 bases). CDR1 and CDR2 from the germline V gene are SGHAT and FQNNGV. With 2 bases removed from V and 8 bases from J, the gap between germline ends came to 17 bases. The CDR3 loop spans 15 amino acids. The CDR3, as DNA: TGTGCCAGCAGCTTAACCCCCCGAGGGCTGCGTACGCAGTATTTT. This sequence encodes CASSLTPRGLRTQYF.